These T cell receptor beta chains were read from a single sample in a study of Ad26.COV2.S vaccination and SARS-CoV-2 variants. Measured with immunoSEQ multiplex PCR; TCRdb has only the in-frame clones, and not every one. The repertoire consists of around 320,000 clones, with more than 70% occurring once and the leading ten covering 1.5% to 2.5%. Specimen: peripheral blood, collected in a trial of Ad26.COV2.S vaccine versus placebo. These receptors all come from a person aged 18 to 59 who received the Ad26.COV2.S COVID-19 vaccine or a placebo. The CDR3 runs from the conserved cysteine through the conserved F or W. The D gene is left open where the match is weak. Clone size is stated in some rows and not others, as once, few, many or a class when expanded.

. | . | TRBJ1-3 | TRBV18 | CASSPGTRDTIYF | TGTGCCAGCTCACCAGGGACAAGGGACACCATATATTTT
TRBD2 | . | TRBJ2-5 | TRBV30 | CAWAPGTSGFGETQYF | TGTGCCTGGGCCCCCGGGACTAGCGGGTTTGGTGAGACCCAGTACTTC
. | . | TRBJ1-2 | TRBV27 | CASSRIEGGGLYGYTF | TGTGCCAGCAGCCGCATCGAGGGGGGAGGCCTCTATGGCTACACCTTC
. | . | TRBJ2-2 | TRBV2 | CASSLSTRELFF | TGTGCCAGCAGTCTGTCGACCCGGGAGCTGTTTTTT
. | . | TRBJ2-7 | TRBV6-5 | CASSPGPARQYF | TGTGCCAGCAGTCCAGGTCCCGCCCGGCAGTACTTC
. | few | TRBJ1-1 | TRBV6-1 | CASSEWTATNTEAFF | TGTGCCAGCAGTGAGTGGACAGCCACGAACACTGAAGCTTTCTTT
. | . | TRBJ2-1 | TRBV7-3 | CASSLRGGRYNEQFF | TGTGCCAGCAGCTTACGTGGGGGGCGGTACAATGAGCAGTTCTTC
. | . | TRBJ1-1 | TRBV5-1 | CASRLGGPHTEAFF | TGCGCCAGCCGCCTCGGAGGGCCGCACACTGAAGCTTTCTTT
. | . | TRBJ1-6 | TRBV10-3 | CAISDSPPGQYNSPLHF | TGTGCCATCAGTGACTCACCACCCGGACAGTATAATTCACCCCTCCACTTT
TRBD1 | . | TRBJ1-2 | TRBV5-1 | CASSLEGQGSYGYTF | TGCGCCAGCAGCTTGGAGGGACAGGGTTCCTATGGCTACACCTTC
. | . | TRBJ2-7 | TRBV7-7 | CASSFNRDYEQYF | TGTGCCAGCAGCTTCAACAGGGATTACGAGCAGTACTTC
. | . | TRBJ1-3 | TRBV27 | CASSSGHSNSGNTIYF | TGTGCCAGCAGTTCCGGACATTCCAACTCTGGAAACACCATATATTTT
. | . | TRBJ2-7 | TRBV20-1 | CSASRGDHYEQYF | TGCAGTGCTAGTCGGGGCGATCACTACGAGCAGTACTTC
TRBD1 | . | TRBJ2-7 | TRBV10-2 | CASSGTGRTYEQYF | TGCGCCAGCAGTGGGACAGGGAGAACCTACGAGCAGTACTTC
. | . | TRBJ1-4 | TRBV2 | CASSARQGVGKLFF | TGTGCCAGCAGTGCGAGGCAGGGCGTCGGAAAACTGTTTTTT
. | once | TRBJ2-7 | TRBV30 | CAWSLSIGLPSPYEQYF | TGTGCCTGGAGTTTATCGATCGGGTTACCCAGCCCTTACGAGCAGTACTTC
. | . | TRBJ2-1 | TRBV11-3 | CASSTAGRRQFF | TGTGCCAGCAGCACCGCAGGAAGGCGGCAGTTCTTC
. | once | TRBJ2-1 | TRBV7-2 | CASSQGKGLWNEQFF | TGTGCCAGCAGCCAGGGAAAGGGCCTATGGAATGAGCAGTTCTTC
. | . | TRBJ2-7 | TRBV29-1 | CSVELSGKGEQYF | TGCAGCGTTGAGCTTTCAGGGAAGGGCGAGCAGTACTTC
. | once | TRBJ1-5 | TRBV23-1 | CASSQRSDTGNQPQHF | TGCGCCAGCAGTCAAAGGTCCGACACGGGCAATCAGCCCCAGCATTTT
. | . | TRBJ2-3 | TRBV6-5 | CASSYIGMSEDTQYF | TGTGCCAGCAGTTACATTGGGATGTCGGAAGATACGCAGTATTTT
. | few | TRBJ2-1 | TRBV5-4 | CASRKDNEQFF | TGTGCCAGCAGGAAAGACAATGAGCAGTTCTTC
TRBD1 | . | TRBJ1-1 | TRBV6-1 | CASSGTFDRANTEAFF | TGTGCCAGCAGTGGGACATTCGACAGGGCGAACACTGAAGCTTTCTTT
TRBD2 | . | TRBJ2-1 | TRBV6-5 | CASRPGLVSLNEQFF | TGTGCCAGCAGACCGGGACTAGTAAGCTTGAATGAGCAGTTCTTC
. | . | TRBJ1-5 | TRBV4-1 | CASSREHRGNQPQHF | TGCGCCAGCAGCCGAGAACATCGGGGCAATCAGCCCCAGCATTTT
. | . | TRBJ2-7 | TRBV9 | CASSDAAGRSTEQYF | TGTGCCAGCAGCGATGCCGCGGGGCGGTCGACCGAGCAGTACTTC
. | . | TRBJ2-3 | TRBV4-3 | CASSQDDMGGTDTQYF | TGCGCCAGCAGCCAAGATGATATGGGGGGCACAGATACGCAGTATTTT
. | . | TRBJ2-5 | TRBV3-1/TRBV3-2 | CASSHWGSGETQYF | TGTGCCAGCAGCCATTGGGGATCCGGAGAGACCCAGTACTTC
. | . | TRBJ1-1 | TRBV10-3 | CAIRSEGRDTEAFF | TGTGCCATCAGGAGTGAGGGGCGGGACACTGAAGCTTTCTTT
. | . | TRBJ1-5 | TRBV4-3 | CASSQDLGRTTNNNQPQHF | TGCGCCAGCAGCCAAGATCTGGGCAGGACTACTAATAACAATCAGCCCCAGCATTTT
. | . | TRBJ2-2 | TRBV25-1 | CASSDRVNTGELFF | TGTGCCAGCAGTGACAGGGTGAACACCGGGGAGCTGTTTTTT
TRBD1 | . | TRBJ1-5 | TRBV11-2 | CASSPGQGGNQPQHF | TGTGCCAGCAGCCCAGGACAGGGGGGAAATCAGCCCCAGCATTTT
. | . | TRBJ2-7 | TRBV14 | CASSQLGVTYEQYF | TGTGCCAGCAGCCAACTCGGGGTAACCTACGAGCAGTACTTC
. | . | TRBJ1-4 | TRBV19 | CASSLQKKGNEKLFF | TGTGCCAGTAGTCTTCAAAAAAAGGGGAATGAAAAACTGTTTTTT
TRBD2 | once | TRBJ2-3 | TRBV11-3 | CASSHGGGEGTDTQYF | TGTGCCAGCAGCCACGGGGGTGGGGAGGGGACAGATACGCAGTATTTT
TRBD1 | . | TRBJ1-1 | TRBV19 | CASSISRTGSMNTEAFF | TGTGCCAGTAGTATAAGTAGGACAGGGTCGATGAACACTGAAGCTTTCTTT
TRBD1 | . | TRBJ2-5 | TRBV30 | CAWSSHRGRQETQYF | TGTGCCTGGAGTAGTCACAGGGGCCGTCAAGAGACCCAGTACTTC
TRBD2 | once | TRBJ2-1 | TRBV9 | CASSVDERGAASEQFF | TGTGCCAGCAGCGTAGACGAGCGGGGGGCCGCTAGTGAGCAGTTCTTC
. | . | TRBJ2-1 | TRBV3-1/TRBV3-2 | CASSAFYSEGEQFF | TGTGCCAGCAGCGCTTTTTATTCTGAGGGTGAGCAGTTCTTC
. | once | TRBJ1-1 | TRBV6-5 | CASSDQMNTEAFF | TGTGCCAGCAGCGACCAGATGAACACTGAAGCTTTCTTT
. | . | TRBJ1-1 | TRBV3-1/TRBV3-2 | CASSLRGKGNTEAFF | TGTGCCAGCAGCCTCCGAGGTAAGGGGAACACTGAAGCTTTCTTT
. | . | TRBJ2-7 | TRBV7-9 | CASSPDRSGDEQYF | TGTGCCAGCTCTCCAGACAGGTCCGGCGACGAGCAGTACTTC
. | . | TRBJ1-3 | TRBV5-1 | CASSLDSRVPGNTIYF | TGCGCCAGCAGCTTGGATTCGCGGGTACCTGGAAACACCATATATTTT
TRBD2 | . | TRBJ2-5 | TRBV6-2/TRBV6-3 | CASSPTSGGSTQETQYF | TGTGCCAGCAGCCCTACTAGCGGGGGTTCTACCCAAGAGACCCAGTACTTC
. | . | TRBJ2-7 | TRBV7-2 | CASSLTGAYEQYF | TGTGCCAGCAGCTTGACAGGAGCGTACGAGCAGTACTTC
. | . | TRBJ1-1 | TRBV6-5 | CASFRPTGRGTEAFF | TGTGCCAGCTTTAGGCCCACGGGGCGAGGCACTGAAGCTTTCTTT
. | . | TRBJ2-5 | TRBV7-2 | CASRRGDLGRETQYF | TGTGCCAGCAGGAGGGGGGATCTCGGGCGAGAGACCCAGTACTTC
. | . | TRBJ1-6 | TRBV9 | CASSVEAPGRNSPLHF | TGTGCCAGCAGCGTAGAAGCGCCGGGGAGGAATTCACCCCTCCACTTT
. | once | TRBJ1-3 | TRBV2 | CASMLADTIYF | TGTGCCAGCATGTTGGCGGACACCATATATTTT
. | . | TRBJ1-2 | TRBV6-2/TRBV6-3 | CASSFATVNYGYTF | TGTGCCAGCAGTTTCGCGACAGTTAACTATGGCTACACCTTC
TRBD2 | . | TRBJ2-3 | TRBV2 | CASGLAGGTQYF | TGTGCCAGTGGGCTAGCGGGGGGGACGCAGTATTTT
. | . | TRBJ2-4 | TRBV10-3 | CAISESSGQGRLVRNIQYF | TGTGCCATCAGTGAGTCGTCGGGCCAGGGGAGGTTGGTCCGGAACATTCAGTACTTC
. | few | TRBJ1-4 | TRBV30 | CAWTAGVATNEKLFF | TGTGCCTGGACTGCAGGGGTCGCAACTAATGAAAAACTGTTTTTT